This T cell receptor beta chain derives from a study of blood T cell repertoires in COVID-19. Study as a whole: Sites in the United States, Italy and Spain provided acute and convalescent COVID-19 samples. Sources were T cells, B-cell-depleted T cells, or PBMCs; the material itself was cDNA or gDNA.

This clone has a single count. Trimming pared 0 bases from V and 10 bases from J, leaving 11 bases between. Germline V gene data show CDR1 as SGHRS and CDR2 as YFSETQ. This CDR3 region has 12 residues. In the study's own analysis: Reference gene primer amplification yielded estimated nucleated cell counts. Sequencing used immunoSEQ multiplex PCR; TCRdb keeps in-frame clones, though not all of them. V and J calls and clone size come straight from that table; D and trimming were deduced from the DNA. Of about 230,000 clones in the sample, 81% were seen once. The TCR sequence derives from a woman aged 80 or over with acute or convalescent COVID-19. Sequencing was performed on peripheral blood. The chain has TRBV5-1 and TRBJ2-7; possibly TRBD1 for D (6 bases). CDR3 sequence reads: CASSLELGHQYF. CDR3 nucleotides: TGCGCCAGCAGCTTGGAGTTGGGACATCAGTACTTC.